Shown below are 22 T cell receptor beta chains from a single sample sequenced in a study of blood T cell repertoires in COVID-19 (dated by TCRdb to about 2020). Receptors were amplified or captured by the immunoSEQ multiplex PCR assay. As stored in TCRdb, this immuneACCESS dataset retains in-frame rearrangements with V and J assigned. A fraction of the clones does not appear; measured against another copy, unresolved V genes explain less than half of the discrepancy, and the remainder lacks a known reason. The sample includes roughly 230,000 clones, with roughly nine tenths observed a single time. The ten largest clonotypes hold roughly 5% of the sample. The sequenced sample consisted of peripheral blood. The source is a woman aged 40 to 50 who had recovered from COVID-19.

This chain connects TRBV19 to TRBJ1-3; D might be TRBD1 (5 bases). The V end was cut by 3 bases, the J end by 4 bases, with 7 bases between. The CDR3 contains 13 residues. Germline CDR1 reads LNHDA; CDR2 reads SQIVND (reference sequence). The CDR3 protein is CASSIGGGNTIYF. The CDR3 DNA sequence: TGTGCCAGTAGTATCGGGGGAGGAAACACCATATATTTT.

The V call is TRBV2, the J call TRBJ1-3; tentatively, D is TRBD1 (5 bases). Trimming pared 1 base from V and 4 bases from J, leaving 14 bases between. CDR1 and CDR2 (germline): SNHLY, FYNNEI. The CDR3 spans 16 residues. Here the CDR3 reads CASSEGFGAGGNTIYF. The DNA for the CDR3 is TGTGCCAGCAGTGAAGGTTTCGGGGCGGGGGGAAACACCATATATTTT. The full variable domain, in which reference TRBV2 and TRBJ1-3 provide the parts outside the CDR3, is EPEVTQTPSHQVTQMGQEVILRCVPISNHLYFYWYRQILGQKVEFLVSFYNNEISEKSEIFDDQFSVERPDGSNFTLKIRSTKLEDSAMYFCASSEGFGAGGNTIYFGEGSWLTVV.

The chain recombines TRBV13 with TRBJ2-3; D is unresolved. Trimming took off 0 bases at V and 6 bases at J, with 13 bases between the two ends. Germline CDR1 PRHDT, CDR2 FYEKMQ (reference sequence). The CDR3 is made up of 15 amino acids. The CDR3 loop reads CASSLGLPLGDTQYF. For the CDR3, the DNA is TGTGCCAGCAGCTTAGGGCTACCCCTCGGGGATACGCAGTATTTT.

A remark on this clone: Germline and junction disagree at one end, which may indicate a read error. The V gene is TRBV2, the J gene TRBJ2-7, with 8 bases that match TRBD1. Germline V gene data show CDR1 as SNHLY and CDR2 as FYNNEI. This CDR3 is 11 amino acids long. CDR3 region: CASSGRDRLHW. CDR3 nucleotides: TGTGCCAGCAGCGGCCGGGACAGGCTACATTGG.

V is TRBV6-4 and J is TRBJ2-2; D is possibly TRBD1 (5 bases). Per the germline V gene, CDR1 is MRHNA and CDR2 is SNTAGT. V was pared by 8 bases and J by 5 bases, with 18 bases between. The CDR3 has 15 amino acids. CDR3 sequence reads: CASSKRGPETGELFF. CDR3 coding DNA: TGTGCCAGCTCCAAAAGGGGCCCCGAAACCGGGGAGCTGTTTTTT.

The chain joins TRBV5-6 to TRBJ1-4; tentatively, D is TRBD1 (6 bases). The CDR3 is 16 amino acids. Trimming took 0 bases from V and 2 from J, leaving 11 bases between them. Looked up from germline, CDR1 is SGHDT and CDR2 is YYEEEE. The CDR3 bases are TGTGCCAGCAGCTTGGTTGGGGACACTACTAATGAAAAACTGTTTTTT. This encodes CASSLVGDTTNEKLFF.

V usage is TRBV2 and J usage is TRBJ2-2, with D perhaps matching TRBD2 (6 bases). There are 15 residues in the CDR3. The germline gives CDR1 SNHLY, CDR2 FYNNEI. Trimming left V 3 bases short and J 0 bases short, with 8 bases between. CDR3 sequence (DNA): TGTGCCAGCAGTGAGACTAGTTCGAACACCGGGGAGCTGTTTTTT. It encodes CASSETSSNTGELFF.

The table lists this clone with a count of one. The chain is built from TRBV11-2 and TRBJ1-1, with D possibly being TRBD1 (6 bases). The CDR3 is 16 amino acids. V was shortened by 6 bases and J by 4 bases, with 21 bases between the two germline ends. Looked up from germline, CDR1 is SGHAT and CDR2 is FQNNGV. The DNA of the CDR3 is TGTGCCAGCAGGCAACACGGGGGGCTTTCGACCACTGAAGCTTTCTTT. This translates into CASRQHGGLSTTEAFF.

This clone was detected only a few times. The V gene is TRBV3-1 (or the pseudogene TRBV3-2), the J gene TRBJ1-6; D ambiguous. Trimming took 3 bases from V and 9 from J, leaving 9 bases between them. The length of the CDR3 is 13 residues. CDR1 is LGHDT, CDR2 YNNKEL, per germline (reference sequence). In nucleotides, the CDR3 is TGTGCCAGCAGCCATTATCCCTTTTCACCCCTCCACTTT. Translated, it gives CASSHYPFSPLHF.

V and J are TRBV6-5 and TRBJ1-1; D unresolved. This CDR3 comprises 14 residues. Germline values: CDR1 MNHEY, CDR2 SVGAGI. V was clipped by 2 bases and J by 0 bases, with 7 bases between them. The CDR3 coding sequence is TGTGCCAGCAGTTACAGGGAGTTGAACACTGAAGCTTTCTTT. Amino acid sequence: CASSYRELNTEAFF.

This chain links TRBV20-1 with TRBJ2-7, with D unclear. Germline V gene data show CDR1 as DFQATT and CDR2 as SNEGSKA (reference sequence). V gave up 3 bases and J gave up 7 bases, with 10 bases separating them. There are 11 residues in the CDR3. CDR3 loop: CSARVGTEQYV. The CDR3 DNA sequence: TGCAGTGCTAGGGTTGGTACAGAGCAGTACGTC.

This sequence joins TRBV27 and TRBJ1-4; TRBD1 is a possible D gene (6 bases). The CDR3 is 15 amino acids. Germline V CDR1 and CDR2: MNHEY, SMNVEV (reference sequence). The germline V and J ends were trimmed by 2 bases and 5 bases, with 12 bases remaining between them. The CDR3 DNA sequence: TGTGCCAGCAGTTTAAGGGGGGGCCCGAATGAAAAACTGTTTTTT. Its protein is CASSLRGGPNEKLFF.

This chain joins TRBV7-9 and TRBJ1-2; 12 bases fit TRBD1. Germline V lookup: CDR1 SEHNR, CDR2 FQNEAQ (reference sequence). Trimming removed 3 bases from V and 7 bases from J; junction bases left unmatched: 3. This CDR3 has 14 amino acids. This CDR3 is CASSLGQGASGYTF. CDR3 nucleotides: TGTGCCAGCAGCTTGGGACAGGGGGCGTCTGGCTACACCTTC.

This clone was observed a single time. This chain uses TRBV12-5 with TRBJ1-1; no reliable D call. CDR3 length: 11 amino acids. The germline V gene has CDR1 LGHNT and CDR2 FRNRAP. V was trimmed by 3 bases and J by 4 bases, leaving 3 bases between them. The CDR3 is CASGLATEAFF. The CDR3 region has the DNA TGTGCTAGTGGTTTAGCCACTGAAGCTTTCTTT.

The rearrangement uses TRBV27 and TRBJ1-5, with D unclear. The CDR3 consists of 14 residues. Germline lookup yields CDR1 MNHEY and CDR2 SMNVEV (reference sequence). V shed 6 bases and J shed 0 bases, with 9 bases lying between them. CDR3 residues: CASRPRVSNQPQHF. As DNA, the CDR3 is TGTGCCAGCAGGCCTCGGGTTAGCAATCAGCCCCAGCATTTT.

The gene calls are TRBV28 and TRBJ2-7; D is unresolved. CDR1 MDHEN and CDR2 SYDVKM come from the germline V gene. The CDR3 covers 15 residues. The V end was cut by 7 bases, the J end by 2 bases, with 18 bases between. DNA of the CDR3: TGTGCCAGCATTACCTCGACCGTCCGGGCCTACGAGCAGTACTTC. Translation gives CASITSTVRAYEQYF.

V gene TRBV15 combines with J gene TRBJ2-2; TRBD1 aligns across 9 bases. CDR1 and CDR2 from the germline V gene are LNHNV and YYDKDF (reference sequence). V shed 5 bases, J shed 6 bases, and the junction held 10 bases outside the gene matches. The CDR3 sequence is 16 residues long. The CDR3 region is CATSQSGTGPSGELFF. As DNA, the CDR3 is TGTGCCACCAGCCAATCGGGGACAGGGCCGTCCGGGGAGCTGTTTTTT.

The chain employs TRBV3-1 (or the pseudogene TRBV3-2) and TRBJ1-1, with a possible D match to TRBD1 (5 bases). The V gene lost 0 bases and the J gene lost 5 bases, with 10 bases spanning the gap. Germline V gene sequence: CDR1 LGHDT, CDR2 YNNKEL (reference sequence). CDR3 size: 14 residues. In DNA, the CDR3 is TGTGCCAGCAGCCAAGAACGGGGGTGGACTGAAGCTTTCTTT. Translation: CASSQERGWTEAFF.

The DNA for the CDR3 is TGTGCCAGTAGAAGCAGGGGTAGCAATCAGCCCCAGCATTTT. This gives the protein CASRSRGSNQPQHF. The chain employs TRBV19 and TRBJ1-5; a weak D match, TRBD1 (6 bases). V was trimmed by 6 bases and J by 0 bases, leaving 9 bases between them. The CDR3 is 14 amino acids. Germline CDR1 is LNHDA and CDR2 is SQIVND (reference sequence). The full variable domain, rest sourced from reference TRBV19 and TRBJ1-5, is DGGITQSPKYLFRKEGQNVTLSCEQNLNHDAMYWYRQDPGQGLRLIYYSQIVNDFQKGDIAEGYSVSREKKESFPLTVTSAQKNPTAFYLCASRSRGSNQPQHFGDGTRLSIL.

In DNA, the CDR3 is TGTGCCAGCAGCGTAGCGGACAGGGGGCTCCCCGGCTACACCTTC. The encoded protein is CASSVADRGLPGYTF. This chain links TRBV9 with TRBJ1-2; 11 bases are a match to TRBD1. The CDR3 is made up of 15 amino acids. With 0 bases clipped from V and 8 bases from J, the junction kept 6 bases outside the gene matches. Germline V lookup: CDR1 SGDLS, CDR2 YYNGEE.

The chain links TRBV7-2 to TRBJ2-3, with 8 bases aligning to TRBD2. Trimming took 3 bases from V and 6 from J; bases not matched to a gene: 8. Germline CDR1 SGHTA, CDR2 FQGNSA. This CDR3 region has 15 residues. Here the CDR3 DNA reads TGTGCCAGCAGCTTGGGACTAGAGGTAGAGGATACGCAGTATTTT. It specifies CASSLGLEVEDTQYF.

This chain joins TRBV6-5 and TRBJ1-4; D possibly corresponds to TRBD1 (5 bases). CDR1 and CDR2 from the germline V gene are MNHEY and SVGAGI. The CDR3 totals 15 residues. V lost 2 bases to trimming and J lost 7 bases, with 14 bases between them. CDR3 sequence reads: CASSYLDSLGEKLFF. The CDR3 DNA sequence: TGTGCCAGCAGTTACCTTGACAGTTTGGGTGAAAAACTGTTTTTT.